The T cell receptor beta chain under discussion was sequenced for a study of memory CD8 T cells in hepatitis C reinfection. Study as a whole: Samples before reinfection came 55 to 20 weeks prior to detection.

Time point specified: pre-reinfection, 55 to 20 weeks before reinfection detection. Sorted cells were sequenced directly ex vivo without any in vitro expansion. Trimming removed 6 bases from V and 1 base from J, with 12 bases in between. This CDR3 is 13 amino acids long. CDR1 and CDR2 from the germline V gene are SQVTM and ANQGSEA. The table came from immunoSEQ multiplex PCR; TCRdb's copy has only in-frame clones and leaves some out. The sample consists of just over 50,000 clones, over 85% of them appearing once. The chain recombines TRBV29-1 with TRBJ1-2; D is unresolved. Sequenced: naive CD8+ T cells sorted from blood. This TCR came from a man younger than 30 with hepatitis C virus infection. CDR3 DNA: TGCAGCGTACAACCCGGCGGTAACTATGGCTACACCTTC. It yields the protein CSVQPGGNYGYTF.